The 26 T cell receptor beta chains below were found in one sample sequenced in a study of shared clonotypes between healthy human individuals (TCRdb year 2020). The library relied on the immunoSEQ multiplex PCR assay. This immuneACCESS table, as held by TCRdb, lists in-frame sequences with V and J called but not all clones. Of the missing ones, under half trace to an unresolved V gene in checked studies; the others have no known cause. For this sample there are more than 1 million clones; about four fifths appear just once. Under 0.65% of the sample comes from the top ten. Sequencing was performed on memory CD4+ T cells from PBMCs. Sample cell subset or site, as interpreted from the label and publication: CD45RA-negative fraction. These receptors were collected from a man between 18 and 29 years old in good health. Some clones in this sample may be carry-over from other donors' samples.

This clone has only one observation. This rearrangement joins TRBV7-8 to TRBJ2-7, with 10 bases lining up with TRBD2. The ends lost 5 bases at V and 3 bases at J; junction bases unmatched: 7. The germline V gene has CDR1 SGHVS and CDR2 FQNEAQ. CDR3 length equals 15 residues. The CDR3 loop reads CASSEGLADLYEQYF. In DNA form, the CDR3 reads TGTGCCAGCAGCGAAGGACTAGCGGACCTCTACGAGCAGTACTTC.

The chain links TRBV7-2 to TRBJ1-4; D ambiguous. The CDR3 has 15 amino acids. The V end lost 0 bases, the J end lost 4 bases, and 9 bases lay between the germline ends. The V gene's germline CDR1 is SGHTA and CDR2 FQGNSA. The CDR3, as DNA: TGTGCCAGCAGCTTAGCATCTGACTATAATGAAAAACTGTTTTTT. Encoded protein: CASSLASDYNEKLFF.

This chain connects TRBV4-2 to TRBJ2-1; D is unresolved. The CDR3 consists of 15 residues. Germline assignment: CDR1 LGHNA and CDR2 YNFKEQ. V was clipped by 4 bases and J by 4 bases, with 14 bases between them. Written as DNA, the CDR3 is TGTGCCAGCAGCCGCACTGCGACGGTATACAATGAGCAGTTCTTC. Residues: CASSRTATVYNEQFF.

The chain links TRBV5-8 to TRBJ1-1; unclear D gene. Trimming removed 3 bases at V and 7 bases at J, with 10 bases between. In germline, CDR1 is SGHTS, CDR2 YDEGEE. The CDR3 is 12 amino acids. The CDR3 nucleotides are TGTGCCAGCAGCTCAAGCCGCGTTGAAGCTTTCTTT. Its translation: CASSSSRVEAFF.

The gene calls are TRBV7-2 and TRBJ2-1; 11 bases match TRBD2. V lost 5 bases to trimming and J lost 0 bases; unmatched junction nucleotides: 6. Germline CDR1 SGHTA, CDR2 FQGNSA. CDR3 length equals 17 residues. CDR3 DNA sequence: TGTGCCAGCAGCATCTCTAGCGGGGGGAGCTCCTACAATGAGCAGTTCTTC. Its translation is CASSISSGGSSYNEQFF.

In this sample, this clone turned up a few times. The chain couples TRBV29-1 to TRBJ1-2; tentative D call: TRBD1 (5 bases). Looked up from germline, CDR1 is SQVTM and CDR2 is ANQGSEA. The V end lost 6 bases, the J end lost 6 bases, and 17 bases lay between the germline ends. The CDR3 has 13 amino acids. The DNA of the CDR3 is TGCAGCGTCGCCTCCCGCCAGGGCCATGGCTACACCTTC. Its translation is CSVASRQGHGYTF.

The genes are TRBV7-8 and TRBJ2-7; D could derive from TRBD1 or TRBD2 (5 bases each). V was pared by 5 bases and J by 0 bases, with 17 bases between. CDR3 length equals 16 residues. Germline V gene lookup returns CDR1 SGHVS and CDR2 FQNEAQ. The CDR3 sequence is CASSPPTAGSSYEQYF. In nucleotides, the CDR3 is TGTGCCAGCAGCCCTCCGACCGCAGGGAGCTCCTACGAGCAGTACTTC.

CDR3 nucleotides: TGTGCCAGCAGCTCCCATAAACTGTCCAGCTCCTACAATGAGCAGTTCTTC. As protein: CASSSHKLSSSYNEQFF. This chain joins TRBV7-2 and TRBJ2-1, with D hard to call. This CDR3 contains 17 residues. V lost 4 bases and J lost 0, with 16 bases in between. Looked up from germline, CDR1 is SGHTA and CDR2 is FQGNSA.

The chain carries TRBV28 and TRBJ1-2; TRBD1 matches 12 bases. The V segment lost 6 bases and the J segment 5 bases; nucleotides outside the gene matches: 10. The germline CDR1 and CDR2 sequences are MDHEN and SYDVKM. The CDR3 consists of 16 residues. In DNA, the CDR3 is TGTGCCAGCAGACTGACAGGGACAGGGGGCGGTTATGGCTACACCTTC. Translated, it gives CASRLTGTGGGYGYTF.

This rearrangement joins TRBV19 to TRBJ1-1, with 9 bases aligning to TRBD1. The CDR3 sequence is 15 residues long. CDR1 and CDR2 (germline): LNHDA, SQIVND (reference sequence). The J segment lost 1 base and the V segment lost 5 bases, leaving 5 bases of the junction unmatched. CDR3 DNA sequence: TGTGCCAGTAGTTATCAGGACAGGGGGAACACTGAAGCTTTCTTT. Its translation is CASSYQDRGNTEAFF.

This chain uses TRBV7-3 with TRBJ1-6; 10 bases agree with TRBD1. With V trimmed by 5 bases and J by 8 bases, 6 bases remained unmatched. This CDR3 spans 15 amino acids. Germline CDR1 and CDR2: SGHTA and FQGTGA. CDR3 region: CASSLTGTGDSPLHF. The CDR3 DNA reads TGTGCCAGCAGCCTCACCGGGACAGGGGATTCACCCCTCCACTTT.

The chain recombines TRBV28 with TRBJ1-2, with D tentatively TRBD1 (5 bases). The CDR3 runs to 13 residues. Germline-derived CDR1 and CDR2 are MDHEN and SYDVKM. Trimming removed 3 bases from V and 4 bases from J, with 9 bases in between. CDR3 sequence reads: CASSFRGSYGYTF. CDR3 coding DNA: TGTGCCAGCAGTTTTAGGGGATCCTATGGCTACACCTTC.

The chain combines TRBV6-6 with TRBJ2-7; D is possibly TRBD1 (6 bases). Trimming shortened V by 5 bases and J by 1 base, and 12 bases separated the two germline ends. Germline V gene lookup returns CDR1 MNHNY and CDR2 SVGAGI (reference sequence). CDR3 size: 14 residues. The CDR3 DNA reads TGTGCCAGCAGTCATGACAGGCAATCCTACGAGCAGTACTTC. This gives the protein CASSHDRQSYEQYF.

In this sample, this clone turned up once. CDR3 loop: CASSAGGTGEKLFF. The CDR3 DNA reads TGTGCCAGCAGTGCCGGTGGGACAGGGGAAAAACTGTTTTTT. V usage is TRBV6-1 and J usage is TRBJ1-4; TRBD1 matches 9 bases. Germline V gene lookup returns CDR1 MNHNS and CDR2 SASEGT. Trimming cost V 4 bases and J 8 bases; bases outside gene matches: 5. This CDR3 has 14 residues.

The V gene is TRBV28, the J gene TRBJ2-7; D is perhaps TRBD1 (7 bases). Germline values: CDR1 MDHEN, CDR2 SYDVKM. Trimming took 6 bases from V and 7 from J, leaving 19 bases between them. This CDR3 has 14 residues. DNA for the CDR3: TGTGCCAGCAGCGCGGGACAGACGCTCTCTGAGCAGTACTTC. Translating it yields CASSAGQTLSEQYF.

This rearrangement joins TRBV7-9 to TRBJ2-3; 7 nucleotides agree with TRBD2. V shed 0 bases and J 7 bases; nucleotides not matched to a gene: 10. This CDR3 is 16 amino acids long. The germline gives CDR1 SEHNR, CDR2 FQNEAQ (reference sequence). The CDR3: CASSLASSGRLHTQYF. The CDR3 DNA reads TGTGCCAGCAGCTTAGCGTCTAGCGGCCGCCTACATACGCAGTATTTT.

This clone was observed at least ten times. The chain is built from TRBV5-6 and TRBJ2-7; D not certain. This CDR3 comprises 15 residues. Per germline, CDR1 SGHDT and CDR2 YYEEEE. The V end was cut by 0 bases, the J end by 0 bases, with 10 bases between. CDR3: CASSLGAESSYEQYF. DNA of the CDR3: TGTGCCAGCAGCTTGGGGGCGGAAAGCTCCTACGAGCAGTACTTC. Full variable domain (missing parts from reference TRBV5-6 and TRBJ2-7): DAGVTQSPTHLIKTRGQQVTLRCSPKSGHDTVSWYQQALGQGPQFIFQYYEEEERQRGNFPDRFSGHQFPNYSSELNVNALLLGDSALYLCASSLGAESSYEQYFGPGTRLTVT.

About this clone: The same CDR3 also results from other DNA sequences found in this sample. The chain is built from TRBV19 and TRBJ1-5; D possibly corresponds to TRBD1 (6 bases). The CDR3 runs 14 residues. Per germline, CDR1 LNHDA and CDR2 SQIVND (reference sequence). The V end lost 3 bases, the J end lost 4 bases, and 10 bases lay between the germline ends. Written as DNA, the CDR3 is TGTGCCAGTAGTATTTTCCAGGGGAATCAGCCCCAGCATTTT. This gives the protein CASSIFQGNQPQHF.

For the CDR3, the DNA is TGTGCCAGCCAAAGTCTGCCGGCCAATGAGCAGTTCTTC. Residues: CASQSLPANEQFF. The genes are TRBV5-5 and TRBJ2-1; D gene unclear. V gave up 7 bases and J gave up 6 bases, with 14 bases separating them. Germline V gene sequence: CDR1 SGHKS, CDR2 YYEKEE (reference sequence). CDR3 length equals 13 residues.

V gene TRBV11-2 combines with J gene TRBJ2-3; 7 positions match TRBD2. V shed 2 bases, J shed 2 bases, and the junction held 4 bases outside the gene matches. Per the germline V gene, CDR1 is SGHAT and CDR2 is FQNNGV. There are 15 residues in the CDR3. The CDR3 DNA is TGTGCCAGCAGCTTACTAGCGGAAAACACAGATACGCAGTATTTT. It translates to CASSLLAENTDTQYF.

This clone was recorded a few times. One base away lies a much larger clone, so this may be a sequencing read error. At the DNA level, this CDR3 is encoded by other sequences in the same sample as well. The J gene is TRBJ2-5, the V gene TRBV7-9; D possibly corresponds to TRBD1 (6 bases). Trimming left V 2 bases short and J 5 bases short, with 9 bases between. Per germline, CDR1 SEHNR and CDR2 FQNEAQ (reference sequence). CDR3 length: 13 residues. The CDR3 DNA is TGTGCCAGCAGCTTACTGGGGGCGGAGACCCAGTACTTC. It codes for CASSLLGAETQYF.

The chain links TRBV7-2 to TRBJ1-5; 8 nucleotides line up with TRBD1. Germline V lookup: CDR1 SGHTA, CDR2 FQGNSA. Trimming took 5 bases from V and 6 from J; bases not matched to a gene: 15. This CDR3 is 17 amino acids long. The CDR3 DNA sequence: TGTGCCAGCAGCCATTGGGCGACAGGGGCCGGTTTTCAGCCCCAGCATTTT. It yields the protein CASSHWATGAGFQPQHF. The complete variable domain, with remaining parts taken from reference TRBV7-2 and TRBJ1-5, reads GAGVSQSPSNKVTEKGKDVELRCDPISGHTALYWYRQSLGQGLEFLIYFQGNSAPDKSGLPSDRFSAERTGGSVSTLTIQRTQQEDSAVYLCASSHWATGAGFQPQHFGDGTRLSIL.

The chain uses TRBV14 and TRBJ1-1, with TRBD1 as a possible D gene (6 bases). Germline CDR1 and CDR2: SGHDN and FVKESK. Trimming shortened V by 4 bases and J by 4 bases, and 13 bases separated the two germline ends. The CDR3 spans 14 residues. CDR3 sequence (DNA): TGTGCCAGCAGCCGAACAGGGCTGGGCACTGAAGCTTTCTTT. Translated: CASSRTGLGTEAFF.

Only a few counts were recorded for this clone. CDR3 in amino acids: CASSEAGVGLFF. CDR3 nucleotide sequence: TGTGCCAGCAGTGAAGCGGGAGTTGGGCTGTTTTTT. This chain connects TRBV2 to TRBJ2-2; D perhaps matches TRBD2 (5 bases). Germline CDR1 and CDR2: SNHLY and FYNNEI. This CDR3 has 12 amino acids. Trimming shortened V by 0 bases and J by 13 bases, and 9 bases separated the two germline ends. Looking up the rest from reference TRBV2 and TRBJ2-2 gives the full variable domain: EPEVTQTPSHQVTQMGQEVILRCVPISNHLYFYWYRQILGQKVEFLVSFYNNEISEKSEIFDDQFSVERPDGSNFTLKIRSTKLEDSAMYFCASSEAGVGLFFGEGSRLTVL.

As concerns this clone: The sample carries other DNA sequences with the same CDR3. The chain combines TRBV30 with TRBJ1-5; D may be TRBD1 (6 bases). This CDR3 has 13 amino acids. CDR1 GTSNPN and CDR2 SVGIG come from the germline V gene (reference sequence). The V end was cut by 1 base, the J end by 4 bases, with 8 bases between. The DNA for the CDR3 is TGTGCCTGGAGTGGAGGGGGAAATCAGCCCCAGCATTTT. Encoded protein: CAWSGGGNQPQHF.

CDR3 sequence reads: CASSYAASGSSNEQFF. The CDR3 nucleotides read TGTGCCAGCAGTTACGCAGCTAGCGGGAGTAGCAATGAGCAGTTCTTC. This chain links TRBV6-5 with TRBJ2-1, with 10 bases identical to TRBD2. J gave up 6 bases and V 2 bases, and 7 bases lay outside the gene matches. The length of the CDR3 is 16 residues. Germline CDR1 and CDR2: MNHEY and SVGAGI.